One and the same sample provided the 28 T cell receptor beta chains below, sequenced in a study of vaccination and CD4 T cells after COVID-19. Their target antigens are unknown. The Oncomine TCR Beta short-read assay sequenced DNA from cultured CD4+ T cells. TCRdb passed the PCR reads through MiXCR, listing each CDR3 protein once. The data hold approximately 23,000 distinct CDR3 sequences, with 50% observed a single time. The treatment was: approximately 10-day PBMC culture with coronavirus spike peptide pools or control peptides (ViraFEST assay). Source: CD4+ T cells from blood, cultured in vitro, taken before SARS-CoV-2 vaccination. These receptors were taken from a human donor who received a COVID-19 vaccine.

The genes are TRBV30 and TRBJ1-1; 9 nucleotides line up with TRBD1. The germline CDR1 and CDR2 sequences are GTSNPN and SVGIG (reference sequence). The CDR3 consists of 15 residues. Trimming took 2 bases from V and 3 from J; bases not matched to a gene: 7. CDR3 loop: CAWSITRTGDTEAFF. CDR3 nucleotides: TGTGCCTGGAGTATAACACGGACAGGGGACACTGAAGCTTTCTTT.

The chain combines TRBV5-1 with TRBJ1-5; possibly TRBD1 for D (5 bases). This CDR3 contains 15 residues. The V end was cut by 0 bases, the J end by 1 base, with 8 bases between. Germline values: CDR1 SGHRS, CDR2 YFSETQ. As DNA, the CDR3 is TGCGCCAGCAGCTTGGTGGCAGGGAGCAATCAGCCCCAGCATTTT. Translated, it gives CASSLVAGSNQPQHF.

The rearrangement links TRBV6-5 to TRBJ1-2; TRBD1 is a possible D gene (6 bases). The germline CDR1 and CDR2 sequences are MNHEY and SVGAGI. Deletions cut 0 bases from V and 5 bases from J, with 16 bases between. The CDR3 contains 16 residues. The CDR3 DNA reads TGTGCCAGCAGTTACTCGGGGGGCAGGGGAGGTTATGGCTACACCTTC. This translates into CASSYSGGRGGYGYTF.

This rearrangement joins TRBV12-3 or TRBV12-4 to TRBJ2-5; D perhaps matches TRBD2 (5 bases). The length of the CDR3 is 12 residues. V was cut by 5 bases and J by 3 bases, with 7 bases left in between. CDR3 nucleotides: TGTGCCAGCAGTCCGCGGGAAGAGACCCAGTACTTC. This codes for CASSPREETQYF.

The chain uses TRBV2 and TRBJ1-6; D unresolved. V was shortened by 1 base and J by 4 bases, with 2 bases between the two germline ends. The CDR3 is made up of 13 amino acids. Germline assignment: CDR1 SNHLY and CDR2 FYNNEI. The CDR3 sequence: CASSEVYNSPLHF. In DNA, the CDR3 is TGTGCCAGCAGTGAAGTGTATAATTCACCCCTCCACTTT.

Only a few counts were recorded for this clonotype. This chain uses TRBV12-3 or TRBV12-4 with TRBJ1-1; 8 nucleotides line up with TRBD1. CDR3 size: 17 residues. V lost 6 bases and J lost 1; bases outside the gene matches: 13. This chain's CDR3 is CASRTSLAGTGNTEAFF. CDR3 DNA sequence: TGTGCCAGCAGGACCAGCCTCGCGGGGACAGGGAACACTGAAGCTTTCTTT.

CDR3 sequence: CATSRAYSGGAGDTQYF. CDR3 sequence (DNA): TGTGCCACCAGCAGAGCGTATAGCGGGGGGGCCGGAGATACGCAGTATTTT. The genes are TRBV15 and TRBJ2-3, with 11 positions matching TRBD2. The trim removed 1 base at V and 5 bases at J, leaving 8 bases unmatched. CDR1 is LNHNV, CDR2 YYDKDF, per germline (reference sequence). The CDR3 runs 17 residues.

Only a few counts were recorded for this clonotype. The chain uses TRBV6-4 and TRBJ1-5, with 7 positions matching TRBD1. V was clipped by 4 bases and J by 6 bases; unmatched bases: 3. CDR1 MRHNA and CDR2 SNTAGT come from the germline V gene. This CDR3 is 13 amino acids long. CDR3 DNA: TGTGCCAGCAGTGTAAACAGGGGTCAGCCCCAGCATTTT. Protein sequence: CASSVNRGQPQHF.

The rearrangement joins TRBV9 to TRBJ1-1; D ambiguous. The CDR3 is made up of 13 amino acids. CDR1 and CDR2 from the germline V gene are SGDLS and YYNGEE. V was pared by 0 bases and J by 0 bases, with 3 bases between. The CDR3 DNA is TGTGCCAGCAGCGTAGATCTGAACACTGAAGCTTTCTTT. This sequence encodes CASSVDLNTEAFF. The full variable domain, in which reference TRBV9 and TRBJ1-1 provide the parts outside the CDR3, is DSGVTQTPKHLITATGQRVTLRCSPRSGDLSVYWYQQSLDQGLQFLIQYYNGEERAKGNILERFSAQQFPDLHSELNLSSLELGDSALYFCASSVDLNTEAFFGQGTRLTVV.

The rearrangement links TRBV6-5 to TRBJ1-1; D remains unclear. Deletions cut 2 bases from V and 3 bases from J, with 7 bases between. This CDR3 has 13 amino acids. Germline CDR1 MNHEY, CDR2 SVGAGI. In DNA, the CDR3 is TGTGCCAGCAGTTACGTCGGGGACACTGAAGCTTTCTTT. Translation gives CASSYVGDTEAFF.

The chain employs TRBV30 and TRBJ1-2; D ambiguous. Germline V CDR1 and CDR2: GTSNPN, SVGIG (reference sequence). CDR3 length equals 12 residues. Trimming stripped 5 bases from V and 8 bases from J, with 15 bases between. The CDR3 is CAWVEIGGGYTF. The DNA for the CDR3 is TGTGCCTGGGTGGAGATAGGAGGGGGCTACACCTTC. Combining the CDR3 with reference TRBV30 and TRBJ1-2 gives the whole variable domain SQTIHQWPATLVQPVGSPLSLECTVEGTSNPNLYWYRQAAGRGLQLLFYSVGIGQISSEVPQNLSASRPQDRQFILSSKKLLLSDSGFYLCAWVEIGGGYTFGSGTRLTVV.

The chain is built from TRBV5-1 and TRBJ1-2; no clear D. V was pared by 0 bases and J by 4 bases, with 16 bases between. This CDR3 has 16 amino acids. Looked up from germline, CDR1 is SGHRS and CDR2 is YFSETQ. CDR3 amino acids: CASSLGLPEDVYGYTF. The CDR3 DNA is TGCGCCAGCAGCTTGGGACTGCCCGAAGACGTCTATGGCTACACCTTC.

DNA of the CDR3: TGTGCCATCAGTGAGTCGAACGATTATAGCAATCAGCCCCAGCATTTT. Translated, it gives CAISESNDYSNQPQHF. V and J are TRBV10-3 and TRBJ1-5; D remains ambiguous. The CDR3 is 16 residues long. Germline CDR1 reads ENHRY; CDR2 reads SYGVKD. V gave up 0 bases and J gave up 0 bases, with 9 bases separating them.

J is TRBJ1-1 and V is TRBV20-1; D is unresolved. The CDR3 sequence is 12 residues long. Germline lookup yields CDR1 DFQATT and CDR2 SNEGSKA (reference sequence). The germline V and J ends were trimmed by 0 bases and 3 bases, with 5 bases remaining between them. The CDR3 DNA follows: TGCAGTGCTAGAGAGGCGTACACTGAAGCTTTCTTT. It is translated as CSAREAYTEAFF.

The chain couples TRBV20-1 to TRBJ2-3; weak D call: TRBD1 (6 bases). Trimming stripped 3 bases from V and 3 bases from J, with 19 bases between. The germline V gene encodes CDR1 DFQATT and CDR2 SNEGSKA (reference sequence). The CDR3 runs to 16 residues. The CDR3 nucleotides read TGCAGTGCTAGCCCCCGGCAGGGGAGAGGAACAGATACGCAGTATTTT. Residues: CSASPRQGRGTDTQYF.

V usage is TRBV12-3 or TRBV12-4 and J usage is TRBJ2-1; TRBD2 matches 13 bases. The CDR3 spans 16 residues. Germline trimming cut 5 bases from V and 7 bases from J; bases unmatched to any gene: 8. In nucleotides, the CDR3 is TGTGCCAGCAGTAACCGTCGGACTAGCGGGAGAAATGAGCAGTTCTTC. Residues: CASSNRRTSGRNEQFF.

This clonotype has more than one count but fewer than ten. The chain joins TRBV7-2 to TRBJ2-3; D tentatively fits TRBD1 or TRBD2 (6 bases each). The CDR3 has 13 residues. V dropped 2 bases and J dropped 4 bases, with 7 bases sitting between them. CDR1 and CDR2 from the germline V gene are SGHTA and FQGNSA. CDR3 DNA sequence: TGTGCCAGCAGCTTAAGGGGGGCAGATACGCAGTATTTT. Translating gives CASSLRGADTQYF.

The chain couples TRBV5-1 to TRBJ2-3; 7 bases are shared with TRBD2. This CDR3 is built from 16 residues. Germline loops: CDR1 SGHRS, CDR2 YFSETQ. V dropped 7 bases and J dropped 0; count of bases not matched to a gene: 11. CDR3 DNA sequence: TGCGCCAGCGGTTCGGGCAGCGGGGCTAGCACAGATACGCAGTATTTT. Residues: CASGSGSGASTDTQYF.

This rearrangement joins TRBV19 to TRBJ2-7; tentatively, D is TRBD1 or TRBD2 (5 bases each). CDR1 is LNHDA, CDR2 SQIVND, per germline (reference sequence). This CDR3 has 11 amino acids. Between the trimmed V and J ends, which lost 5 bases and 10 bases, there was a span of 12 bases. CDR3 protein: CASSSPGPQYF. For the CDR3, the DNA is TGTGCCAGTAGTTCTCCGGGACCTCAGTACTTC. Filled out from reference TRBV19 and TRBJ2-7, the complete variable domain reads DGGITQSPKYLFRKEGQNVTLSCEQNLNHDAMYWYRQDPGQGLRLIYYSQIVNDFQKGDIAEGYSVSREKKESFPLTVTSAQKNPTAFYLCASSSPGPQYFGPGTRLTVT.

The CDR3 loop reads CATSDFGREPDTQYF. CDR3 sequence (DNA): TGTGCCACCAGTGATTTCGGCAGGGAGCCAGATACGCAGTATTTT. V and J are TRBV24-1 and TRBJ2-3, with D perhaps being TRBD1 or TRBD2 (5 bases each). Germline V gives CDR1 KGHDR, CDR2 SFDVKD. The germline V and J ends were trimmed by 1 base and 4 bases, with 11 bases remaining between them. This CDR3 is built from 15 residues.

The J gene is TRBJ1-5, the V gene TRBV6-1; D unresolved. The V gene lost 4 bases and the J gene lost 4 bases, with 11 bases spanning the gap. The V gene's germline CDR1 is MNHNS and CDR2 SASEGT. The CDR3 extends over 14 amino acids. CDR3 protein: CASSARQDNQPQHF. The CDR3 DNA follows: TGTGCCAGCAGTGCTCGGCAGGATAATCAGCCCCAGCATTTT.

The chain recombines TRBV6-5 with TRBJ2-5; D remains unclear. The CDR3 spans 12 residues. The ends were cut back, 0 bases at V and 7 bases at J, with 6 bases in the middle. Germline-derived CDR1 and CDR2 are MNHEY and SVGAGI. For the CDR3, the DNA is TGTGCCAGCAGTTACTCACGAGGGACCCAGTACTTC. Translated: CASSYSRGTQYF.

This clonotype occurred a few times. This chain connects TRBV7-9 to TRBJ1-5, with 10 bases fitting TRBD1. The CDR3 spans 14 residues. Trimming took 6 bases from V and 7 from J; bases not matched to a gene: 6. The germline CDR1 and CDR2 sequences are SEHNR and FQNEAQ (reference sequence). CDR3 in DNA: TGTGCCAGCAGTCCGGACAGGGGGGAACAGCCCCAGCATTTT. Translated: CASSPDRGEQPQHF.

The CDR3 DNA sequence: TGCAGTGCCAGCGACAGGGTGAGGTACGAGCAGTACTTC. Translation: CSASDRVRYEQYF. This sequence joins TRBV20-1 and TRBJ2-7; 7 positions agree with TRBD1. CDR1 is DFQATT, CDR2 SNEGSKA, per germline (reference sequence). This CDR3 has 13 residues. J lost 4 bases, V lost 6 bases, and 9 bases had no gene match.

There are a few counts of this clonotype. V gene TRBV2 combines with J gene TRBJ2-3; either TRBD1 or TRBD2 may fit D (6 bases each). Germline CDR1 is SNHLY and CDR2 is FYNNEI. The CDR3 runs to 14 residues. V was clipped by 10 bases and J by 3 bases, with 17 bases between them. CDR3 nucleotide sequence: TGTGCCATCAGGGACCGGGGGCCGACAGATACGCAGTATTTT. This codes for CAIRDRGPTDTQYF.

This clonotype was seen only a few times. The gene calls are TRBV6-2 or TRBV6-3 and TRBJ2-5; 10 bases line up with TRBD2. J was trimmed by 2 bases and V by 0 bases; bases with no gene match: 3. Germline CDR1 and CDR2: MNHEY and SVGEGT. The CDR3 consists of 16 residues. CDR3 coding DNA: TGTGCCAGCAGTTACTCAAGGACTAGCGGACAAGAGACCCAGTACTTC. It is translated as CASSYSRTSGQETQYF.

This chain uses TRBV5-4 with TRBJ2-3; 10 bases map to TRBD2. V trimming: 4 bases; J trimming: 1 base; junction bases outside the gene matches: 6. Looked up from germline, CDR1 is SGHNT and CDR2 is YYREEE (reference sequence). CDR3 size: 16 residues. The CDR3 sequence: CASSPRGTSGTDTQYF. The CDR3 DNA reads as TGTGCCAGCAGCCCGCGAGGGACTAGCGGCACAGATACGCAGTATTTT.

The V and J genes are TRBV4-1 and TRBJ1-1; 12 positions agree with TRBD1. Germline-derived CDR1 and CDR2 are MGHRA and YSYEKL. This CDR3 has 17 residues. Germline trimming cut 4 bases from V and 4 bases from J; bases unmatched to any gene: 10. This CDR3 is CASSPGQGARKGTEAFF. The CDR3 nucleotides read TGCGCCAGCAGCCCGGGACAGGGGGCCCGAAAGGGCACTGAAGCTTTCTTT.